These 14 T cell receptor beta chains share one sample of origin, sequenced in a study of regulatory T cells in long-lasting Graves disease (dated by TCRdb to about 2021). The library was generated by multiplex PCR. The sequencer was an Illumina HiSeq 4000. iRepertoire HTBI primers and Arm-PCR amplification of CDR3 regions were used to construct TCR beta libraries. Starting from the raw public reads, TCRdb applied fastp trimming at Q25, assembled clones with MiXCR and retained in-frame beta chains. Merged by CDR3 protein, the rows form single entries marked with the most common genes and DNA. This sample lists hundreds of thousands of distinct CDR3 sequences; 12% were detected once. Approximately 9.6% of the sample is held by the ten biggest clonotypes. This specimen's time point label, interpreted: newly diagnosed GD, antithyroid drugs for less than 3 months. RNA was extracted from PBMCs in TRIzol for both TCR sequencing and RNA sequencing.

This sample was also put to use in a study of T cells in Graves' hyperthyroidism and ophthalmopathy.

The sample here was peripheral blood mononuclear cells (PBMCs), taken at new diagnosis, from a patient treated with antithyroid drugs. All receptors derive from a woman aged 25-40 years with Graves disease. Donor details come from another sample of the same person, matched by shared clones.

This clonotype appeared many times. V usage is TRBV2 and J usage is TRBJ2-1; D is tentatively TRBD1 or TRBD2 (6 bases each). Germline lookup yields CDR1 SNHLY and CDR2 FYNNEI. With 0 bases removed from V and 9 bases from J, the gap between germline ends came to 15 bases. This CDR3 is built from 15 residues. The CDR3 DNA reads as TGTGCCAGCAGTGAAGCGCTTATGGGGGGCGGTGAGCAGTTCTTC. Translated, it gives CASSEALMGGGEQFF.

This clonotype was detected a few times. The chain is built from TRBV20-1 and TRBJ1-5; D is unresolved. The CDR3 is made up of 14 amino acids. V lost 0 bases, J lost 0 bases, and 6 bases lay in between. The V gene's germline CDR1 is DFQATT and CDR2 SNEGSKA (reference sequence). CDR3 amino acids: CSARDFYSNQPQHF. The CDR3 DNA reads as TGCAGTGCTAGAGATTTCTATAGCAATCAGCCCCAGCATTTT.

This clonotype appeared many times. The V call is TRBV9, the J call TRBJ1-1; possibly TRBD1 for D (5 bases). The CDR3 is made up of 14 amino acids. Trimming stripped 2 bases from V and 4 bases from J, with 12 bases between. Germline lookup yields CDR1 SGDLS and CDR2 YYNGEE. The CDR3 DNA follows: TGTGCCAGCAGCGTGGGGCCGGGGGGCACTGAAGCTTTCTTT. It specifies CASSVGPGGTEAFF. Using reference TRBV9 and TRBJ1-1 for the parts outside the CDR3, the full variable domain is DSGVTQTPKHLITATGQRVTLRCSPRSGDLSVYWYQQSLDQGLQFLIQYYNGEERAKGNILERFSAQQFPDLHSELNLSSLELGDSALYFCASSVGPGGTEAFFGQGTRLTVV.

This clonotype was recorded at least ten times. The chain links TRBV13 to TRBJ2-7; possible D gene TRBD1, 7 bases. CDR1 is PRHDT and CDR2 is FYEKMQ in the germline V gene (reference sequence). V shed 6 bases and J shed 4 bases, with 28 bases lying between them. CDR3 size: 18 residues. The CDR3 here is CASRTRDSYNQILYEQYF. CDR3 nucleotide sequence: TGTGCCAGCAGAACGCGGGACAGCTACAACCAAATTTTATACGAGCAGTACTTC. Full variable domain (remainder filled in from reference TRBV13 and TRBJ2-7): AAGVIQSPRHLIKEKRETATLKCYPIPRHDTVYWYQQGPGQDPQFLISFYEKMQSDKGSIPDRFSAQQFSDYHSELNMSSLELGDSALYFCASRTRDSYNQILYEQYFGPGTRLTVT.

The sample holds a few counts of this clonotype. V usage is TRBV20-1 and J usage is TRBJ1-1; weak D call: TRBD1 (6 bases). Germline assignment: CDR1 DFQATT and CDR2 SNEGSKA (reference sequence). The CDR3 loop spans 13 amino acids. Trimming removed 5 bases from V and 1 base from J, with 11 bases in between. The CDR3 loop is CSAPDRTNTEAFF. The CDR3 DNA reads as TGCAGTGCTCCTGACAGGACGAACACTGAAGCTTTCTTT.

This clonotype was detected a few times. The chain joins TRBV4-3 to TRBJ2-7, with 9 bases that match TRBD1. This CDR3 spans 14 amino acids. Germline V gene sequence: CDR1 LGHNA, CDR2 YSLEER. V shed 5 bases and J 5 bases; nucleotides not matched to a gene: 7. As DNA, the CDR3 is TGCGCCAGCAGCTATTGGACAGGGGCTGACGAGCAGTACTTC. Translating gives CASSYWTGADEQYF.

This clonotype was seen at least ten times. The chain couples TRBV20-1 to TRBJ2-3, with TRBD1 matching over 12 bases. The CDR3 consists of 21 residues. CDR1 and CDR2 (germline): DFQATT, SNEGSKA (reference sequence). The J segment lost 7 bases and the V segment lost 3 bases, leaving 26 bases of the junction unmatched. For the CDR3, the DNA is TGCAGTGCTAGGGGCCTCCTAACCGGGACAGGGGGCGGTCCTCCCAGAAATACGCAGTATTTT. Its translation: CSARGLLTGTGGGPPRNTQYF.

This chain uses TRBV20-1 with TRBJ2-3; maybe TRBD1 (6 bases). Trimming cost V 1 base and J 3 bases, with 17 bases left between them. CDR3 size: 16 residues. From germline, CDR1 is DFQATT and CDR2 SNEGSKA (reference sequence). This CDR3 is CSARGGGGLTTDTQYF. CDR3 coding DNA: TGCAGTGCTAGAGGGGGTGGGGGCCTAACGACAGATACGCAGTATTTT.

This chain uses TRBV11-2 with TRBJ1-2; D is undetermined. The V gene's germline CDR1 is SGHAT and CDR2 FQNNGV. Trimming removed 5 bases at V and 3 bases at J, with 10 bases between. The CDR3 totals 13 residues. This chain's CDR3 is CASSGQAYYGYTF. CDR3 coding DNA: TGTGCCAGCAGCGGGCAGGCTTACTATGGCTACACCTTC. Full variable domain (missing parts from reference TRBV11-2 and TRBJ1-2): EAGVAQSPRYKIIEKRQSVAFWCNPISGHATLYWYQQILGQGPKLLIQFQNNGVVDDSQLPKDRFSAERLKGVDSTLKIQPAKLEDSAVYLCASSGQAYYGYTFGSGTRLTVV.

This clonotype was recorded many times. The chain combines TRBV20-1 with TRBJ2-2; D may match TRBD1 or TRBD2 (5 bases each). The CDR3 has 14 amino acids. Germline CDR1 DFQATT, CDR2 SNEGSKA (reference sequence). Deletions cut 6 bases from V and 4 bases from J, with 15 bases between. The CDR3 bases are TGCAGTGCCACCCCGGGACGGATCACCGGGGAGCTGTTTTTT. Translation gives CSATPGRITGELFF.

In its sample, this clonotype was seen a few times. V and J are TRBV7-6 and TRBJ1-1; D not resolved. Germline V gene sequence: CDR1 SGHVS, CDR2 FNYEAQ. V gave up 5 bases and J gave up 7 bases, with 20 bases separating them. This CDR3 spans 15 amino acids. For the CDR3, the DNA is TGTGCCAGCAGCCCAAGCGGCAGGTTCGATTTTGAAGCTTTCTTT. The encoded protein is CASSPSGRFDFEAFF.

The sample holds many counts of this clonotype. This chain connects TRBV19 to TRBJ1-3; D remains unclear. Germline loops: CDR1 LNHDA, CDR2 SQIVND (reference sequence). The V end lost 7 bases, the J end lost 0 bases, and 13 bases lay between the germline ends. The CDR3 consists of 15 residues. CDR3 sequence (DNA): TGTGCCAGTAAAGGGTCGGCCTACTCTGGAAACACCATATATTTT. Protein: CASKGSAYSGNTIYF.

This clonotype occurred many times. The CDR3 is CASSNRRNYGYTF. The CDR3 DNA reads as TGTGCCAGCAGTAACCGGAGAAACTATGGCTACACCTTC. The chain joins TRBV6-5 to TRBJ1-2; D is ambiguous. This CDR3 spans 13 amino acids. Germline CDR1 and CDR2: MNHEY and SVGAGI. V was trimmed by 5 bases and J by 2 bases, leaving 9 bases between them.

This chain uses TRBV24-1 with TRBJ1-2; TRBD1 aligns across 12 bases. With 2 bases clipped from V and 1 base from J, the junction kept 10 bases outside the gene matches. The CDR3 has 19 amino acids. Germline V CDR1 and CDR2: KGHDR, SFDVKD. The DNA for the CDR3 is TGTGCCACCAGTGATTCACTTCCGGGACAGGGGGCTTATAACTATGGCTACACCTTC. It translates to CATSDSLPGQGAYNYGYTF.